This T cell receptor beta chain was profiled in a study of cytomegalovirus exposure and HLA in healthy donors. Study-wide findings and caveats: In all likelihood, a cluster of highly shared sequence variants was a sequencing artifact.

In the case of this clone: Antigen: not known.

The V end lost 3 bases, the J end lost 5 bases, and 16 bases lay between the germline ends. Germline loops: CDR1 SQVTM, CDR2 ANQGSEA. The CDR3 is made up of 14 amino acids. The donors, nominally healthy at sampling, likely had unrecorded immune exposures. PCR amplification relied on 60 Vbeta primers (plus 13 Jbeta primers). Libraries were prepared by immunoSEQ multiplex PCR; TCRdb keeps only in-frame clonotypes and omits some of them. This sample has 180,000 or so clones, with 77% found just once. The sequence was obtained from a man younger than 35 in good health and CMV-seronegative. The gene calls are TRBV29-1 and TRBJ2-5; D perhaps matches TRBD1 (6 bases). Source material: PBMCs. The CDR3 reads CSVETGRLEETQYF. CDR3 bases: TGCAGCGTTGAGACAGGACGGCTTGAGGAGACCCAGTACTTC.